These 30 T cell receptor beta chains share one sample of origin, sequenced in a study of blood T cells in healthy people across ages. A second PCR, run for about 7 to 11 cycles, used a sample-barcoded 5' primer plus a J-beta primer mix. TCRdb analysed the 5' RACE reads with MiXCR anew, one entry per CDR3 protein. The sample includes around 1.1 million distinct CDR3 sequences, roughly two fifths of them seen just once. Specimen: blood. All receptors derive from a man aged 18 to 29 in good health.

This clonotype has ten or more counts. As DNA, the CDR3 is TGTGCCAGCACAGAGACAGTGGACGGCGATCAGCCCCAGCATTTT. The encoded protein is CASTETVDGDQPQHF. This chain uses TRBV2 with TRBJ1-5; possibly TRBD1 for D (5 bases). Germline V gives CDR1 SNHLY, CDR2 FYNNEI. V lost 7 bases to trimming and J lost 5 bases, with 18 bases between them. CDR3 size: 15 residues.

V is TRBV6-5 and J is TRBJ1-2; no clear D. Deletions cut 5 bases from V and 5 bases from J, with 15 bases between. The CDR3 covers 14 residues. Per the germline V gene, CDR1 is MNHEY and CDR2 is SVGAGI. CDR3 sequence: CASSHKEHWYGYTF. The CDR3 coding sequence is TGTGCCAGCAGTCATAAGGAGCATTGGTATGGCTACACCTTC.

The chain combines TRBV3-1 with TRBJ1-1; a weak D match, TRBD1 (5 bases). Germline CDR1 is LGHDT and CDR2 is YNNKEL (reference sequence). This CDR3 region has 14 residues. Deletions cut 7 bases from V and 6 bases from J, with 18 bases between. The CDR3 DNA reads TGTGCCAGCAAGGGGCAACAGGAGGCGTCTGAAGCTTTCTTT. As protein: CASKGQQEASEAFF.

This clonotype was seen more than once but under ten times. The rearrangement links TRBV27 to TRBJ1-2, with D perhaps TRBD1 (5 bases). The germline V gene has CDR1 MNHEY and CDR2 SMNVEV (reference sequence). V gave up 0 bases and J gave up 8 bases, with 16 bases separating them. The CDR3 is 15 amino acids. Here the CDR3 reads CASSLSISAGLGYTF. CDR3 sequence (DNA): TGTGCCAGCAGTTTATCGATAAGCGCAGGGTTGGGCTACACCTTC.

The V call is TRBV7-7, the J call TRBJ1-5; 8 positions agree with TRBD1. The CDR3 extends over 15 amino acids. With 5 bases clipped from V and 3 bases from J, the junction kept 6 bases outside the gene matches. Germline loops: CDR1 SSHAT, CDR2 FNYEAQ (reference sequence). The DNA for the CDR3 is TGTGCCAGCAGCCGTGACAGGGGTTACAATCAGCCCCAGCATTTT. Translation gives CASSRDRGYNQPQHF.

This clonotype came up a few times. The genes are TRBV2 and TRBJ1-2; D is uncertain. The CDR3 runs 15 residues. V was shortened by 7 bases and J by 3 bases, with 18 bases between the two germline ends. Germline V lookup: CDR1 SNHLY, CDR2 FYNNEI. CDR3 coding DNA: TGTGCCAGCAACGCGTGGGCAGGCTACGACTATGGCTACACCTTC. This translates into CASNAWAGYDYGYTF.

This rearrangement joins TRBV14 to TRBJ1-1; 8 bases line up with TRBD1. After removal of 3 bases from V and 3 bases from J, the junction contained 6 bases not matched to a gene. CDR3 size: 15 residues. Germline V gives CDR1 SGHDN, CDR2 FVKESK. The CDR3 DNA reads as TGTGCCAGCAGCCACGGCCAGGACAGGGACACTGAAGCTTTCTTT. This translates into CASSHGQDRDTEAFF.

The chain is built from TRBV9 and TRBJ1-4; D remains ambiguous. Trimming took 4 bases from V and 0 from J, leaving 10 bases between them. Germline values: CDR1 SGDLS, CDR2 YYNGEE. The CDR3 totals 15 residues. The CDR3 spells CASSKSPATNEKLFF. The DNA of the CDR3 is TGTGCCAGCAGCAAATCCCCGGCAACTAATGAAAAACTGTTTTTT.

This clonotype came up many times. V usage is TRBV20-1 and J usage is TRBJ2-1; 9 nucleotides align to TRBD1. Germline-derived CDR1 and CDR2 are DFQATT and SNEGSKA (reference sequence). The CDR3 has 15 residues. With V trimmed by 0 bases and J by 8 bases, 8 bases remained unmatched. CDR3 DNA sequence: TGCAGTGCTAGAGAGGGACAGGGAGAGACCGATGAGCAGTTCTTC. Protein product: CSAREGQGETDEQFF.

This rearrangement joins TRBV7-9 to TRBJ1-2, with a tentative D call TRBD1 (6 bases). Germline V lookup: CDR1 SEHNR, CDR2 FQNEAQ (reference sequence). The CDR3 length is 13 residues. V lost 5 bases and J 4 bases, leaving 11 bases between the germline ends. CDR3 amino acids: CASSLRTVYGYTF. CDR3 bases: TGTGCCAGCAGCCTTAGGACAGTCTATGGCTACACCTTC.

In this sample, this clonotype turned up a few times. The J gene is TRBJ1-1, the V gene TRBV27; TRBD1 might be the D (6 bases). Germline-derived CDR1 and CDR2 are MNHEY and SMNVEV (reference sequence). Trimming removed 5 bases from V and 1 base from J, with 14 bases in between. This CDR3 region has 15 residues. DNA of the CDR3: TGTGCCAGCAGTCTTCAGACAGGAGCGAACACTGAAGCTTTCTTT. This codes for CASSLQTGANTEAFF.

This clonotype was recorded at least ten times. The chain uses TRBV12-3 or TRBV12-4 and TRBJ2-7; D could derive from TRBD1 or TRBD2 (5 bases each). The CDR3 sequence is 13 residues long. Trimming left V 8 bases short and J 2 bases short, with 13 bases between. As DNA, the CDR3 is TGTGCCAGCGGACGGCAGGGAGCCTACGAGCAGTACTTC. This codes for CASGRQGAYEQYF.

Only one count was recorded for this clonotype. The chain carries TRBV27 and TRBJ2-1; D is perhaps TRBD1 (5 bases). V lost 0 bases, J lost 4 bases, and 10 bases lay in between. From germline, CDR1 is MNHEY and CDR2 SMNVEV (reference sequence). This CDR3 is built from 15 residues. CDR3 region: CASSLSQDLYNEQFF. The CDR3 nucleotides are TGTGCCAGCAGTTTATCACAGGATTTATACAATGAGCAGTTCTTC.

This clonotype was detected once. The gene calls are TRBV28 and TRBJ2-1; tentative D call: TRBD2 (6 bases). The CDR3 length is 13 residues. The germline V and J ends were trimmed by 7 bases and 5 bases, with 12 bases remaining between them. Germline-derived CDR1 and CDR2 are MDHEN and SYDVKM. The CDR3 coding sequence is TGTGCCAGCACCCGGGGGAACAACAATGAGCAGTTCTTC. Its translation: CASTRGNNNEQFF.

The table lists this clonotype with a few counts. V is TRBV5-1 and J is TRBJ1-2, with D possibly matching TRBD1 (6 bases). Trimming stripped 6 bases from V and 3 bases from J, with 18 bases between. This CDR3 is 15 amino acids long. Germline V lookup: CDR1 SGHRS, CDR2 YFSETQ. The CDR3 nucleotides are TGCGCCAGCATGGAGGTTGCAGGGGCGGACTATGGCTACACCTTC. Its protein is CASMEVAGADYGYTF.

On this clonotype itself: One junction end disagrees with the germline gene, perhaps due to a read error. The J gene is TRBJ2-3, the V gene TRBV19; 7 bases fit TRBD2. The germline gives CDR1 LNHDA, CDR2 SQIVND (reference sequence). The CDR3 totals 15 residues. The CDR3 DNA is TGTGCCACTAGTAGAACTAGCGCCCGCACAGATACGCAGTATTTT. It is translated as CATSRTSARTDTQYF.

This chain uses TRBV4-3 with TRBJ1-2; D gene ambiguous. With 0 bases removed from V and 0 bases from J, the gap between germline ends came to 8 bases. This CDR3 region has 15 residues. Germline CDR1 and CDR2: LGHNA and YSLEER. CDR3 sequence reads: CASSQDPRANYGYTF. The CDR3 DNA sequence: TGCGCCAGCAGCCAAGATCCCCGAGCTAACTATGGCTACACCTTC.

V usage is TRBV5-1 and J usage is TRBJ2-3; the D gene is possibly TRBD2 (6 bases). The CDR3 extends over 15 amino acids. Germline CDR1 is SGHRS and CDR2 is YFSETQ. V shed 3 bases and J shed 4 bases, with 15 bases lying between them. This CDR3 reads CASSSRDGTADTQYF. The CDR3, as DNA: TGCGCCAGCAGCTCGCGGGACGGAACCGCAGATACGCAGTATTTT.

This clonotype was seen more than once but under ten times. The chain employs TRBV11-2 and TRBJ2-1; a possible D gene is TRBD1 (5 bases). The CDR3 is made up of 15 amino acids. Germline V gene sequence: CDR1 SGHAT, CDR2 FQNNGV. V was trimmed by 1 base and J by 6 bases, leaving 13 bases between them. CDR3 in amino acids: CASSLGAGYRNEQFF. CDR3 bases: TGTGCCAGCAGCTTAGGCGCAGGGTACCGCAATGAGCAGTTCTTC.

V is TRBV2 and J is TRBJ1-6, with TRBD1 matching 9 bases. There are 13 residues in the CDR3. Germline CDR1 reads SNHLY; CDR2 reads FYNNEI. Unmatched junction bases numbered 6, after V lost 10 bases and J lost 8 bases. The CDR3 loop reads CATHRGQDSPLHF. In DNA form, the CDR3 reads TGTGCCACACACAGGGGGCAGGATTCACCCCTCCACTTT.

This chain connects TRBV12-3 or TRBV12-4 to TRBJ1-4; 9 bases align to TRBD1. The junction had 2 bases not matched to a gene; V was cut back by 5 bases and J by 1 base. The CDR3 spans 15 residues. The CDR3 nucleotides read TGTGCCAGCAGTAGGGGACAGGGAACTAATGAAAAACTGTTTTTT. This sequence encodes CASSRGQGTNEKLFF.

The gene calls are TRBV15 and TRBJ1-4; D is unclear. V was trimmed by 5 bases and J by 2 bases, leaving 9 bases between them. CDR3 size: 14 residues. Germline lookup yields CDR1 LNHNV and CDR2 YYDKDF (reference sequence). CDR3 sequence reads: CATSPRLTNEKLFF. The CDR3 DNA is TGTGCCACCAGCCCCCGTCTGACTAATGAAAAACTGTTTTTT.

This clonotype was seen many times. The chain uses TRBV29-1 and TRBJ1-1; D gene ambiguous. The CDR3 spans 11 residues. The V gene lost 4 bases and the J gene lost 3 bases, with 6 bases spanning the gap. Germline CDR1 SQVTM, CDR2 ANQGSEA. The CDR3 DNA reads TGCAGCGTTGTATCCGACACTGAAGCTTTCTTT. It encodes CSVVSDTEAFF.

With respect to this clonotype: This may stem from a read error, because a much larger clone lies one nucleotide away. The rearrangement joins TRBV20-1 to TRBJ2-7; 9 nucleotides match TRBD2. In germline, CDR1 is DFQATT, CDR2 SNEGSKA (reference sequence). The trim removed 1 base at V and 7 bases at J, leaving 14 bases unmatched. There are 16 residues in the CDR3. CDR3 loop: CSARVSGRMSLNEQYF. CDR3 DNA: TGCAGTGCTAGAGTGAGCGGGAGGATGAGTTTAAATGAGCAGTACTTC.

A few counts support this clonotype. The gene calls are TRBV7-9 and TRBJ2-3; maybe TRBD1 (6 bases). Trimming removed 5 bases from V and 4 bases from J, with 16 bases in between. Germline CDR1 reads SEHNR; CDR2 reads FQNEAQ (reference sequence). The CDR3 sequence is 15 residues long. CDR3 protein: CASSPGHGVSDTQYF. CDR3 in DNA: TGTGCCAGCAGCCCGGGACATGGAGTGTCAGATACGCAGTATTTT.

V usage is TRBV20-1 and J usage is TRBJ1-1, with D hard to call. V was pared by 7 bases and J by 6 bases, with 12 bases between. Germline V gene lookup returns CDR1 DFQATT and CDR2 SNEGSKA (reference sequence). The CDR3 consists of 11 residues. As DNA, the CDR3 is TGCAGTGGGGCCGGGCAGGCTGAAGCTTTCTTT. It yields the protein CSGAGQAEAFF.

The chain carries TRBV27 and TRBJ2-1, with D tentatively TRBD1 or TRBD2 (6 bases each). The ends were cut back, 1 base at V and 7 bases at J, with 14 bases in the middle. Germline CDR1 and CDR2: MNHEY and SMNVEV (reference sequence). CDR3 size: 15 residues. The CDR3 sequence is CASSLFPGGLNEQFF. CDR3 coding DNA: TGTGCCAGCAGTTTATTTCCCGGGGGCCTAAATGAGCAGTTCTTC.

This clonotype appeared a few times. The rearrangement joins TRBV6-5 to TRBJ1-1, with 10 bases identical to TRBD1. The CDR3 has 14 amino acids. CDR1 and CDR2 from the germline V gene are MNHEY and SVGAGI. V lost 9 bases and J lost 10; bases outside the gene matches: 14. CDR3 sequence: CASGSGTGVHPAFF. The DNA of the CDR3 is TGTGCCAGTGGATCCGGGACAGGGGTCCACCCAGCTTTCTTT.

The CDR3 loop is CASSPGQGIPIAEAFF. CDR3 sequence (DNA): TGCGCCAGCAGTCCGGGACAGGGTATTCCCATCGCTGAAGCTTTCTTT. The chain uses TRBV5-1 and TRBJ1-1; 9 bases are a match to TRBD1. V lost 5 bases and J lost 6; bases outside the gene matches: 14. This CDR3 contains 16 residues. Per germline, CDR1 SGHRS and CDR2 YFSETQ.

This clonotype was seen more than once but under ten times. The chain combines TRBV7-9 with TRBJ1-2, with no clear D. The length of the CDR3 is 13 residues. Germline V gene sequence: CDR1 SEHNR, CDR2 FQNEAQ (reference sequence). With 3 bases removed from V and 4 bases from J, the gap between germline ends came to 9 bases. This CDR3 is CASSFWGSYGYTF. Here the CDR3 DNA reads TGTGCCAGCAGCTTCTGGGGATCCTATGGCTACACCTTC.